These 9 T cell receptor beta chains came from one sample sequenced in a study of naive and memory T cell subsets. General study points: Naive repertoires, especially CD8, held a few larger clonotypes, possibly memory cells re-expressing CD45RA.

No antigens are known for them. The beta constant-region primer was an equimolar mix of two oligonucleotides covering TRBC1 and TRBC2. Four rounds of PCR amplified the ligated cDNA using nested alpha and beta constant-region primers plus SP2. TCRdb called the UMI-ligation and nested PCR reads again in MiXCR, with one record for every CDR3 protein. The sample gives tens of thousands of distinct CDR3 sequences, around 11% of which show up once; 0.12% to 0.15% is in the top ten. The source material was naive CD4+ T cells from blood. These receptors originate from a human donor in good health.

The table lists this clonotype with many counts. The genes are TRBV7-8 and TRBJ2-3, with D possibly being TRBD1 (5 bases). Germline loops: CDR1 SGHVS, CDR2 FQNEAQ. The ends were cut back, 1 base at V and 0 bases at J, with 11 bases in the middle. The CDR3 loop spans 16 amino acids. The CDR3 region has the DNA TGTGCCAGCAGCTTAGTTAGACAGCTTAGCACAGATACGCAGTATTTT. Protein sequence: CASSLVRQLSTDTQYF.

In this sample, this clonotype turned up many times. The chain is built from TRBV4-3 and TRBJ2-2, with TRBD2 identical over 13 bases. Trimming at V came to 6 bases and at J to 5 bases, leaving 0 bases not matched to a gene. Germline CDR1 is LGHNA and CDR2 is YSLEER. The CDR3 is 14 residues long. This chain's CDR3 is CASRLAGGTGELFF. The CDR3 DNA sequence: TGCGCCAGCAGACTAGCGGGGGGGACCGGGGAGCTGTTTTTT.

This clonotype was counted a few times. The V call is TRBV27, the J call TRBJ2-1; the match to TRBD1 covers 9 bases. The junction had 3 bases not matched to a gene; V was cut back by 8 bases and J by 4 bases. This CDR3 has 13 residues. Germline CDR1 MNHEY, CDR2 SMNVEV (reference sequence). CDR3 residues: CASRDRAYNEQFF. The CDR3 nucleotides read TGTGCCAGCCGGGACAGGGCTTACAATGAGCAGTTCTTC.

This clonotype was seen at least ten times. V and J are TRBV28 and TRBJ2-3; TRBD2 matches 8 bases. The V and J ends lost 8 bases and 3 bases, in that order; junction bases with no gene match: 10. This CDR3 is 15 amino acids long. Germline V gene data show CDR1 as MDHEN and CDR2 as SYDVKM. DNA for the CDR3: TGTGCCAGCGTGCCCGGGGGGGCCGAGACAGATACGCAGTATTTT. Residues: CASVPGGAETDTQYF. Looking up the rest from reference TRBV28 and TRBJ2-3 gives the full variable domain: DVKVTQSSRYLVKRTGEKVFLECVQDMDHENMFWYRQDPGLGLRLIYFSYDVKMKEKGDIPEGYSVSREKKERFSLILESASTNQTSMYLCASVPGGAETDTQYFGPGTRLTVL.

The table lists this clonotype with a few counts. The rearrangement uses TRBV2 and TRBJ1-5, with D unclear. V was shortened by 7 bases and J by 6 bases, with 10 bases between the two germline ends. Germline assignment: CDR1 SNHLY and CDR2 FYNNEI. The CDR3 has 12 residues. CDR3 sequence reads: CASTETGQPQHF. CDR3 sequence (DNA): TGTGCCAGCACCGAGACGGGTCAGCCCCAGCATTTT.

This rearrangement joins TRBV7-9 to TRBJ2-7, with TRBD1 matching 7 bases. The CDR3 has 16 amino acids. Germline values: CDR1 SEHNR, CDR2 FQNEAQ (reference sequence). With 5 bases clipped from V and 0 bases from J, the junction kept 10 bases outside the gene matches. The CDR3 reads CASSHVGQPYSYEQYF. The DNA for the CDR3 is TGTGCCAGCAGCCACGTGGGACAGCCCTACTCCTACGAGCAGTACTTC.

This clonotype occurred a few times. J is TRBJ2-7 and V is TRBV20-1, with TRBD1 matching over 8 bases. From germline, CDR1 is DFQATT and CDR2 SNEGSKA (reference sequence). Unmatched junction bases numbered 9, after V lost 6 bases and J lost 2 bases. CDR3 length equals 14 residues. CDR3 in amino acids: CSAVRQGWTYEQYF. DNA for the CDR3: TGCAGTGCCGTACGACAGGGGTGGACCTACGAGCAGTACTTC.

The rearrangement links TRBV4-2 to TRBJ2-3; D unresolved. CDR3 size: 17 residues. Trimming took 1 base from V and 6 from J, leaving 20 bases between them. CDR1 and CDR2 (germline): LGHNA, YNFKEQ. The CDR3 DNA is TGTGCCAGCAGCCAAGGCACCGGACCGATCGGTCCGGATACGCAGTATTTT. Protein: CASSQGTGPIGPDTQYF.

The chain combines TRBV12-3 or TRBV12-4 with TRBJ2-5; 7 nucleotides line up with TRBD1. Trimming cost V 2 bases and J 4 bases; bases outside gene matches: 4. The CDR3 length is 14 residues. This CDR3 is CASSLRDRAETQYF. CDR3 bases: TGTGCCAGCAGTTTACGAGACAGGGCAGAGACCCAGTACTTC.